This T cell receptor beta chain was recovered during a study of cytomegalovirus exposure and HLA in healthy donors. Whole-study results and caveats: As confirmed in vitro, three CMV-associated chains were specific for CMV antigens.

This CDR3 spans 15 amino acids. V was clipped by 6 bases and J by 6 bases; unmatched bases: 10. Per the germline V gene, CDR1 is MNHNS and CDR2 is SASEGT. Notes on this clone: As yet, its antigen is unknown.

Produced via immunoSEQ multiplex PCR; TCRdb's table is partial and in-frame only. Among some 140,000 clones listed, around 83% were seen once. The rearrangement links TRBV6-1 to TRBJ2-2, with 7 bases matching TRBD2. The source material was PBMCs. This receptor was obtained from a human donor in good health. In nucleotides, the CDR3 is TGTGCCAGCAGAAGAGCGGGGATGGTAGCCGGGGAGCTGTTTTTT. Translation: CASRRAGMVAGELFF.